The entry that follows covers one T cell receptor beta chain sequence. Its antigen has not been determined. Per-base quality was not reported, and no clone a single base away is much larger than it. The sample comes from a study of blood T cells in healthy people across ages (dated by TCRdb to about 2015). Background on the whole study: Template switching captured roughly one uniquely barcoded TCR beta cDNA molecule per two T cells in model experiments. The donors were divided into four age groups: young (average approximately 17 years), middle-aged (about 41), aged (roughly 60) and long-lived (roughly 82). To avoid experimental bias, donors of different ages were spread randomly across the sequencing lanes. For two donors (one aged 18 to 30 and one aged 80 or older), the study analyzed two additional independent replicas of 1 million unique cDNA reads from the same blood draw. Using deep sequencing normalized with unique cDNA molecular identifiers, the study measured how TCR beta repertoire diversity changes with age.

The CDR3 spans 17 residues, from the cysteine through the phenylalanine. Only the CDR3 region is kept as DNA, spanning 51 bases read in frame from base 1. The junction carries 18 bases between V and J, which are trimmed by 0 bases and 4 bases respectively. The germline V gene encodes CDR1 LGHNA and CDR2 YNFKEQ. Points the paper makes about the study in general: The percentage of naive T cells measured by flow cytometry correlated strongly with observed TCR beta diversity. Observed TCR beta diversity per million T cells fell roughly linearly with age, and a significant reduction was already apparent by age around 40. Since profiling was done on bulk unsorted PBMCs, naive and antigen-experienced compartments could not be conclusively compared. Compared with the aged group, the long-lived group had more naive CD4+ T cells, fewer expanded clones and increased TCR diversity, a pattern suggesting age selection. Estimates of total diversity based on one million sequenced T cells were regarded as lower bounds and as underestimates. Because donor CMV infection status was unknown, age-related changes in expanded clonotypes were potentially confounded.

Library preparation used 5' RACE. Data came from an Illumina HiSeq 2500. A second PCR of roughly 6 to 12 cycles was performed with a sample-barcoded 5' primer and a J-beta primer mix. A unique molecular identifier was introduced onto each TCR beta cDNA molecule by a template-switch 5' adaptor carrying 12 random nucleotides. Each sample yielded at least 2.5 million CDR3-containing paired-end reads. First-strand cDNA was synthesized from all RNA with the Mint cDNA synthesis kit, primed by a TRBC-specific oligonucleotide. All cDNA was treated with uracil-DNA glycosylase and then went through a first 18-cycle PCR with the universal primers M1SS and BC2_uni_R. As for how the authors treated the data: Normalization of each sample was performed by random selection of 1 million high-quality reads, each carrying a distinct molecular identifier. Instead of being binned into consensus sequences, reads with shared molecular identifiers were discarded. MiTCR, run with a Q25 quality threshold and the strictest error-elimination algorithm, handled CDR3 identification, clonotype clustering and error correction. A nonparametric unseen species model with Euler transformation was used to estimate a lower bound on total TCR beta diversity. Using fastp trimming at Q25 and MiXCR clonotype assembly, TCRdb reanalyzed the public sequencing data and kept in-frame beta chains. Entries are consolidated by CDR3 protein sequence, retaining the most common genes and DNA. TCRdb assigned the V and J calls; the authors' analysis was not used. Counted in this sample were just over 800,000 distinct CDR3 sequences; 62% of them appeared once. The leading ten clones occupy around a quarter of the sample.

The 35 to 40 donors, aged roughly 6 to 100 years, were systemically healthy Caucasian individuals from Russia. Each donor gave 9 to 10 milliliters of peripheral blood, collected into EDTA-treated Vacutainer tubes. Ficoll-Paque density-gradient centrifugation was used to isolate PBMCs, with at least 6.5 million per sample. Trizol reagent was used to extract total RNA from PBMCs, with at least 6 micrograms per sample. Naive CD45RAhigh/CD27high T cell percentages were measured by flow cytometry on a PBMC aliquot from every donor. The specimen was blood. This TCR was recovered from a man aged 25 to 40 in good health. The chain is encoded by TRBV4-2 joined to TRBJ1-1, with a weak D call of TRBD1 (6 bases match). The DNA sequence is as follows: TGTGCCAGCAGCCAAGAAGAAAGGACAGCGTATGGCACTGAAGCTTTCTTT. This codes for CASSQEERTAYGTEAFF.